This T cell receptor (beta chain) originates from a study of blood T cell repertoires in COVID-19 (dated by TCRdb to about 2020). Background for the entire study: Samples from collaborators originated in the United States, Italy and Spain and spanned both the acute and convalescent phases of COVID-19. The prospective study material was composed of cDNA or gDNA derived from T cells, B-cell-depleted T cells, or PBMCs. The dataset comprised deeply sampled blood TCRbeta repertoires from subjects exposed to, actively infected with, or recovered from COVID-19. The repertoires were released in a freely available public database meant as a resource for research on the immune response to SARS-CoV-2. Samples were obtained from the ongoing ImmuneRACE study (first 160 participants) and from 1,254 subjects provided by 6 global collaborators. The sample metadata nearly always contained a de-identified subject ID, COVID-19 status, age in years and sex. Where HLA class I and class II types were available, the types were taken from metadata supplied by the sample provider, not from assay-based typing.

Collaborating institutions collected whole blood in K2EDTA tubes following their own protocols. For TCRbeta analysis, collaborators shipped samples as frozen whole blood, isolated PBMCs, or DNA extracted from either of those sample types. V has 6 bases trimmed and J has 4 bases trimmed; junction bases matching no gene number 1. The CDR3 runs 12 residues from the cysteine to the phenylalanine. Only the CDR3 portion is preserved as DNA: 36 bases, with reading frame beginning at the first base. CDR1 MNHEY and CDR2 SMNVEV were looked up in the germline V gene (reference sequence). To note about this clone: Its antigen is not yet known. No much larger clone exists at a distance of one base, and base qualities are not known.

Here is what the overall study found, with its caveats: Clinical and demographic metadata were provided uncurated, with the amount varying by source and participant.

The immunoSEQ Assay, a bias-controlled multiplex PCR, was used to amplify TCRbeta CDR3 regions from genomic DNA. As for the authors' bioinformatics: The number of nucleated cells in each sample was estimated from the amplification of reference gene primers within the assay. To quantify the absolute abundance of each unique TCRbeta CDR3 rearrangement, sequence reads were collapsed and filtered. For each sample, productive Simpson clonality was calculated as the square root of Simpson's diversity index over productive rearrangements. The clones in this table, taken by TCRdb from immuneACCESS, are in-frame only. Not every clone is retained; where verified, under half of the shortfall comes from an unresolved V gene, and the cause of the rest is unknown. That table gives V, J and clone size, and the DNA gave D and trimming. The sample includes about 140,000 clones, with just over 85% observed a single time. Of the sample, approximately 8% is held by the ten largest clones.

Sequenced sample: peripheral blood. Recombination joined TRBV27 with TRBJ2-3; TRBD2 fits 7 bases in the junction. This sequence was found in a woman aged 60-75 years with acute or convalescent COVID-19. Here the CDR3 is given as CASSRGADTQYF. The sequenced DNA is TGTGCCAGCAGCCGGGGGGCAGATACGCAGTATTTT.